These T cell receptor beta chains were read from a single sample in a study of cytomegalovirus exposure and HLA in healthy donors. Clones were read by immunoSEQ multiplex PCR, and TCRdb kept only the in-frame ones, dropping some. The sample records approximately 58,000 clones, roughly 96% being singletons. The sequenced sample was PBMCs. These receptors were collected from a woman aged 18-29 years in good health and CMV-seropositive. The CDR3 runs from the conserved cysteine through the conserved F or W. The D gene is left open where the match is weak. For some rows the clone size is stated as once, few or many, or as a class when expanded; others skip it.

cdr3_aa	cdr3_nt	d_call	v_call	clone_size	j_call
CASSPRTGTTYEQYF	TGTGCCAGCAGTCCCAGGACAGGTACTACCTACGAGCAGTACTTC	TRBD1	TRBV27	once	TRBJ2-7
CASSLFPGQSAGNEQFF	TGTGCCAGCAGTTTATTCCCGGGACAATCCGCGGGCAATGAGCAGTTCTTC	.	TRBV27	.	TRBJ2-1
CASSGDGTGKVIFGSYGYTF	TGTGCCAGCAGCGGGGACGGGACAGGGAAGGTAATTTTCGGAAGCTATGGCTACACCTTC	TRBD1	TRBV13	.	TRBJ1-2
CASRPGRGYNEQFF	TGTGCCAGCAGGCCGGGCAGGGGCTACAATGAGCAGTTCTTC	.	TRBV2	.	TRBJ2-1
CASSPSRDRGYGYTF	TGCGCCAGTTCACCTAGCCGGGACAGGGGATATGGCTACACCTTC	TRBD1	TRBV10-2	.	TRBJ1-2
CASTAGRGAMDGYTF	TGCGCCAGCACTGCAGGACGGGGGGCGATGGATGGCTACACCTTC	.	TRBV5-1	.	TRBJ1-2
CASSFEQGKAAYNSPLHF	TGTGCCAGCAGCTTCGAACAGGGGAAGGCCGCCTATAATTCACCCCTCCACTTT	TRBD1	TRBV7-9	.	TRBJ1-6
CASSPPADTQYF	TGTGCCAGCTCACCCCCCGCAGATACGCAGTATTTT	.	TRBV18	.	TRBJ2-3
CASSLTTSDVYEQYF	TGTGCCAGCAGTCTCACGACTAGTGATGTTTACGAGCAGTACTTC	.	TRBV27	.	TRBJ2-7
CASSRGNRYQETQYF	TGTGCCAGCAGCCGGGGGAACAGGTACCAAGAGACCCAGTACTTC	.	TRBV5-4	.	TRBJ2-5
CAWRGQQNQPQHF	TGTGCCTGGAGGGGACAGCAAAATCAGCCCCAGCATTTT	TRBD1	TRBV30	once	TRBJ1-5
CASSQETNSYEQYF	TGTGCCAGCAGCCAAGAGACTAACAGCTACGAGCAGTACTTC	.	TRBV11-2	.	TRBJ2-7
CASSQLGGGMEEQYF	TGTGCCAGCAGTCAACTGGGCGGGGGGATGGAAGAGCAGTACTTC	TRBD2	TRBV28	once	TRBJ2-7
CATSSGLAGVGGDEQYF	TGCGCCACCTCGTCGGGACTAGCGGGAGTAGGAGGAGACGAGCAGTACTTC	TRBD2	TRBV5-1	.	TRBJ2-7
CASSLGQGTPYEQYF	TGTGCCAGCTCACTCGGACAGGGGACCCCCTACGAGCAGTACTTC	TRBD1	TRBV18	.	TRBJ2-7
CASSFEGGPSDEQFF	TGTGCCAGCAGCTTCGAGGGAGGGCCCTCGGATGAGCAGTTCTTC	TRBD2	TRBV11-3	.	TRBJ2-1
CASNRGEKLFF	TGCGCCAGCAATCGGGGTGAAAAACTGTTTTTT	.	TRBV10-1	.	TRBJ1-4
CASSPRGGMSSGANVLTF	TGTGCCAGCTCACCTCGGGGGGGGATGAGCTCTGGGGCCAACGTCCTGACTTTC	TRBD2	TRBV18	.	TRBJ2-6
CASSSLGTGNEAFF	TGTGCCAGCAGTTCTCTCGGGACAGGGAATGAAGCTTTCTTT	TRBD1	TRBV28	.	TRBJ1-1
CASQGDYGYTF	TGTGCCAGCCAAGGGGACTATGGCTACACCTTC	.	TRBV6-5	.	TRBJ1-2
CASSPPLRSGEQFF	TGTGCCAGCAGCCCGCCTTTGCGGAGCGGTGAGCAGTTCTTC	.	TRBV14	.	TRBJ2-1
CASSGGQYNSPLHF	TGTGCCAGCAGTGGGGGACAATATAATTCACCCCTCCACTTT	.	TRBV28	.	TRBJ1-6
CASSQPDRYQETQYF	TGTGCCAGCAGCCAACCTGACAGGTACCAAGAGACCCAGTACTTC	.	TRBV4-2	.	TRBJ2-5
CASSERHRDNEQFF	TGTGCCAGCAGTGAGCGGCACCGGGACAATGAGCAGTTCTTC	.	TRBV6-1	.	TRBJ2-1
CASSTATGAFF	TGTGCCAGCAGCACGGCCACAGGAGCTTTCTTT	.	TRBV7-9	.	TRBJ1-1
CASSPPGEDEQFF	TGTGCCAGCTCACCACCGGGGGAGGATGAGCAGTTCTTC	.	TRBV18	.	TRBJ2-1
CASSHRQGQETQYF	TGTGCCAGCAGTCATCGACAGGGCCAAGAGACCCAGTACTTC	TRBD1	TRBV28	.	TRBJ2-5
CASSSFGGAETF	TGTGCCAGCAGCTCTTTCGGCGGGGCCGAGACCTTT	.	TRBV6-6	once	TRBJ1-6